This T cell receptor beta chain was identified in a study of cytomegalovirus exposure and HLA in healthy donors. Primers included in the PCR were 60 Vbeta and 13 Jbeta primers. Sequencing was performed with immunoSEQ multiplex PCR; in TCRdb, only in-frame clones are kept and a portion is missing. With about 100,000 clones in the sample, the ten largest clones hold under 0.7%. This CDR3 has 15 amino acids. Germline CDR1 reads LGHNA; CDR2 reads YNFKEQ. V lost 4 bases and J lost 1; bases outside the gene matches: 6. As for this clone: The antigen remains unidentified.

Study-wide findings and caveats: Excluded: some indistinguishable V segments such as TRBV6-2 and TRBV6-3.

V and J are TRBV4-2 and TRBJ2-5; 7 bases are a match to TRBD2. The source of this sequence is a man in his fifties in good health and CMV-seronegative. The sequencing input was PBMCs. The CDR3 loop is CASSPLAEGQETQYF. The CDR3 nucleotides are TGTGCCAGCAGCCCCCTAGCGGAGGGCCAAGAGACCCAGTACTTC.